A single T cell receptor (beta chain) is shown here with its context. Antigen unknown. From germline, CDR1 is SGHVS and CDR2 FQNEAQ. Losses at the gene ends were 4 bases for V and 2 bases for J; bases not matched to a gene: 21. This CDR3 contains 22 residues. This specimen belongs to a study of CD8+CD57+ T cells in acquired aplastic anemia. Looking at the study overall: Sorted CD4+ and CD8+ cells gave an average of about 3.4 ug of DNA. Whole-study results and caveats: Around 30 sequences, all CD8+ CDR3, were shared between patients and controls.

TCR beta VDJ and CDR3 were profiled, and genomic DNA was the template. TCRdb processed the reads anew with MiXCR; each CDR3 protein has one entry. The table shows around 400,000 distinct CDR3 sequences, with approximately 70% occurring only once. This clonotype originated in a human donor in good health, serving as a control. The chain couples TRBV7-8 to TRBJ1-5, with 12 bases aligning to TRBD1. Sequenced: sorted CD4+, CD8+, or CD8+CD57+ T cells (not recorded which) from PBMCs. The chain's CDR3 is CASSSLTGGNGDRGLGNQPQHF. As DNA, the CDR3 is TGTGCCAGCAGCTCCCTTACAGGGGGAAACGGGGACAGGGGGCTAGGCAATCAGCCCCAGCATTTT.